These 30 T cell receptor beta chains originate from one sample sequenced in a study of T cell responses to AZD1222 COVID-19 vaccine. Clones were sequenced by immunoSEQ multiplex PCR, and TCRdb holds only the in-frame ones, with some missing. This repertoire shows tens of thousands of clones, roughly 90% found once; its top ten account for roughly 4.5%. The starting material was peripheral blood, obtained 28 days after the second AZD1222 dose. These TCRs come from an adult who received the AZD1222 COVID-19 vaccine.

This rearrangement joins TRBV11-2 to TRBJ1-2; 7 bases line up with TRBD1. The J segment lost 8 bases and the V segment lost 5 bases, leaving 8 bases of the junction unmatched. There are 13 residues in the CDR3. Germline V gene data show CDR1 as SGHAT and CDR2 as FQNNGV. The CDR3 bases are TGTGCCAGCAGCCCTACAGGGGCCGAGGGCTACACCTTC. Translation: CASSPTGAEGYTF.

CDR3 coding DNA: TGCGCCAGCCAAGTCGGGCCCAAGACAGACTTCATGAACACTGAAGCTTTCTTT. Protein product: CASQVGPKTDFMNTEAFF. This chain uses TRBV5-1 with TRBJ1-1, with a tentative D call TRBD1 (5 bases). Trimming took 7 bases from V and 0 from J, leaving 25 bases between them. CDR3 length equals 18 residues. The V gene's germline CDR1 is SGHRS and CDR2 YFSETQ.

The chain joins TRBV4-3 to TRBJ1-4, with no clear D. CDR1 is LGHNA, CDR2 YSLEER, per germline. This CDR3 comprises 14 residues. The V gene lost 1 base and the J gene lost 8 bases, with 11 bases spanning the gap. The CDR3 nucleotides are TGCGCCAGCAGCCAAGTCTCATCGAGCGAAAAACTGTTTTTT. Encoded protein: CASSQVSSSEKLFF.

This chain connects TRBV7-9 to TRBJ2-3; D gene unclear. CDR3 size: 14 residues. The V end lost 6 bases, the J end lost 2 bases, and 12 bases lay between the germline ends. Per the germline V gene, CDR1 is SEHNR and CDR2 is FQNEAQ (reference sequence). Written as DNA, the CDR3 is TGTGCCAGCAGGAAGATTGAGGACACAGATACGCAGTATTTT. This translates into CASRKIEDTDTQYF.

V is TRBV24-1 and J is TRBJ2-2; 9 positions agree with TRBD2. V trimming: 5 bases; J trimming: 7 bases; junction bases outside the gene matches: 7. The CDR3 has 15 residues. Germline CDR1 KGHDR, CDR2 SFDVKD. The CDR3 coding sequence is TGTGCCACCAGTGCTCCTAGCGGGACCATCGGGGAGCTGTTTTTT. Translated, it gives CATSAPSGTIGELFF.

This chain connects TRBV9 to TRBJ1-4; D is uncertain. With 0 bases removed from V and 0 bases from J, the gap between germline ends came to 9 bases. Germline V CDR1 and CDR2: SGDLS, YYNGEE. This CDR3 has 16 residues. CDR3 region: CASSVEGDATNEKLFF. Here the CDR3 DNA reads TGTGCCAGCAGCGTAGAAGGAGATGCAACTAATGAAAAACTGTTTTTT.

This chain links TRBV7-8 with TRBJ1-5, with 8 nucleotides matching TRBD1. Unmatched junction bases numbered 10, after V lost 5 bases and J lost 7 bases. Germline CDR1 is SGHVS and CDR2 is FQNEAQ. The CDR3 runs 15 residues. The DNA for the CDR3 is TGTGCCAGCAGCACTACAGGGGGTCCCGGGCAGCCCCAGCATTTT. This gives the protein CASSTTGGPGQPQHF.

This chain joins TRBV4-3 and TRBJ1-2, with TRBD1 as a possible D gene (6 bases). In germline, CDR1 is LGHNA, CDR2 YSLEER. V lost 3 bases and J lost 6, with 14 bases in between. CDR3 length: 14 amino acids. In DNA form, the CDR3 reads TGCGCCAGCAGCCAGACGAGGACAGCTCATGGCTACACCTTC. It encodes CASSQTRTAHGYTF.

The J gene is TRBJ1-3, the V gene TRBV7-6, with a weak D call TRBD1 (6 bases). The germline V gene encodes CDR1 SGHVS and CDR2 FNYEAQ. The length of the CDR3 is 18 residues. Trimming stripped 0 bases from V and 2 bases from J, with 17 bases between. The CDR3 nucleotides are TGTGCCAGCAGCTTAGCCACGGGACACCAACCACCTGGAAACACCATATATTTT. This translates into CASSLATGHQPPGNTIYF.

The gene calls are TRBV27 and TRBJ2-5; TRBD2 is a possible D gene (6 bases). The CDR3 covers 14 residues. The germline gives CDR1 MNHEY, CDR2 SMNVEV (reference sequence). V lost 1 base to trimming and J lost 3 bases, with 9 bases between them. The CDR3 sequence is CASSLFSGKETQYF. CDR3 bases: TGTGCCAGCAGTTTATTTAGCGGTAAAGAGACCCAGTACTTC.

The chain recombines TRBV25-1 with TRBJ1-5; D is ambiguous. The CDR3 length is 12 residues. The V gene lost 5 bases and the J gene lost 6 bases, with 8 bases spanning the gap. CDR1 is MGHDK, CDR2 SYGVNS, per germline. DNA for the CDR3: TGTGCCAGCAGTCGATCAGGTCAGCCCCAGCATTTT. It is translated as CASSRSGQPQHF.

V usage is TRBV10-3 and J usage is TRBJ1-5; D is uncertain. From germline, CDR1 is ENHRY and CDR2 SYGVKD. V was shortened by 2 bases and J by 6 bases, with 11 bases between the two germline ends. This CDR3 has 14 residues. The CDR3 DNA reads TGTGCCATCAGTGAGCAAGGAGTGGGTCAGCCCCAGCATTTT. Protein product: CAISEQGVGQPQHF.

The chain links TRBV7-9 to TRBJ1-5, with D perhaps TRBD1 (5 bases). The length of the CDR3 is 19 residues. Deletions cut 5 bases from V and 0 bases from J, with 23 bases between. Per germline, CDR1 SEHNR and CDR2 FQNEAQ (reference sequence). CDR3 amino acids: CASSISDGGYRNSNQPQHF. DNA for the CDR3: TGTGCCAGCAGCATAAGCGACGGGGGTTACAGGAATAGCAATCAGCCCCAGCATTTT.

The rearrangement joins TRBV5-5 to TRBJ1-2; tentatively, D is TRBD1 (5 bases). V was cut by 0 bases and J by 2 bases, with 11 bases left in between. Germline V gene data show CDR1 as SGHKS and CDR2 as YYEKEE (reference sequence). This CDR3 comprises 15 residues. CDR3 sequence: CASSLGQGGNYGYTF. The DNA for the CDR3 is TGTGCCAGCAGCTTGGGGCAGGGAGGAAACTATGGCTACACCTTC. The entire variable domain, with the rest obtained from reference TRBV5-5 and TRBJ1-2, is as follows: DAGVTQSPTHLIKTRGQQVTLRCSPISGHKSVSWYQQVLGQGPQFIFQYYEKEERGRGNFPDRFSARQFPNYSSELNVNALLLGDSALYLCASSLGQGGNYGYTFGSGTRLTVV.

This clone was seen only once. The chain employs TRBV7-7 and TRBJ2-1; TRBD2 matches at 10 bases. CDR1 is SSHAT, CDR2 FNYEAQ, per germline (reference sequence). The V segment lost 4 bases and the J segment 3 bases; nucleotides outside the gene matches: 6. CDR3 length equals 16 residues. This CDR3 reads CASSSHGLADYNEQFF. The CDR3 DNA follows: TGTGCCAGCAGCTCCCACGGACTAGCGGACTACAATGAGCAGTTCTTC.

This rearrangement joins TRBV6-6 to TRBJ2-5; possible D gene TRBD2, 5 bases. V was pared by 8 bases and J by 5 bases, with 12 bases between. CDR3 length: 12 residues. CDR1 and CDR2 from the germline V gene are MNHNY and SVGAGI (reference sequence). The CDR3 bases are TGTGCCAGCTGCCGGGGAGTGGAGACCCAGTACTTC. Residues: CASCRGVETQYF.

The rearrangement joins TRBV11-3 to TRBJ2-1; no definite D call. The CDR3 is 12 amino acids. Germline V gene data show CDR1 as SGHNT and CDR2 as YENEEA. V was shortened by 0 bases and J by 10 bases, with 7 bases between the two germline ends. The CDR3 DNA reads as TGTGCCAGCAGCTTAGATCGCTTGGAGCAGTTCTTC. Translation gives CASSLDRLEQFF.

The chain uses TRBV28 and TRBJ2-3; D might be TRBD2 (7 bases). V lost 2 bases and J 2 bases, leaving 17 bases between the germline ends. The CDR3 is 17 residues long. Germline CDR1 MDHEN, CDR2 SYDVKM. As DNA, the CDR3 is TGTGCCAGCAGTTTAGGTCCCAACAGGGACTACACAGATACGCAGTATTTT. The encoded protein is CASSLGPNRDYTDTQYF.

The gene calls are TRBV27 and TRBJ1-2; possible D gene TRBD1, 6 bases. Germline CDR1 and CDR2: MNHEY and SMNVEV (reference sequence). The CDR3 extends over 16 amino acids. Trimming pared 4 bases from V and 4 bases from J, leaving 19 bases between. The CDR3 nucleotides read TGTGCCAGCAGTTCAACAGGGCCCCCTAGGTTCTATGGCTACACCTTC. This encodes CASSSTGPPRFYGYTF.

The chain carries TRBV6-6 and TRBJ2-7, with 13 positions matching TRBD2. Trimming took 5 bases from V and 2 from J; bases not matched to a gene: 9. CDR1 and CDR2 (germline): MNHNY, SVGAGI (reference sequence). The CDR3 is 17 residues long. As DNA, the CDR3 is TGTGCCAGCAGTCGCCGCGGACTAGCGGGAGAAACCTACGAGCAGTACTTC. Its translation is CASSRRGLAGETYEQYF.

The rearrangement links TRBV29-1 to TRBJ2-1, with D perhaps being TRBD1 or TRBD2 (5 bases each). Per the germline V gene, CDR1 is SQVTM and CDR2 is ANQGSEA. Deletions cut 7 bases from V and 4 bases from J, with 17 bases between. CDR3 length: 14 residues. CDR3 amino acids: CSAPRGGSYNEQFF. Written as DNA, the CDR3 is TGCAGCGCGCCCCGTGGGGGTTCTTACAATGAGCAGTTCTTC.

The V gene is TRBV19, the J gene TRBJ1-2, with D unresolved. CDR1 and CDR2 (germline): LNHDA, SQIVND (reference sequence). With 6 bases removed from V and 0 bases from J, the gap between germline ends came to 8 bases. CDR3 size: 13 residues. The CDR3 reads CASRRGANYGYTF. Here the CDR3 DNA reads TGTGCCAGTAGACGGGGAGCTAACTATGGCTACACCTTC.

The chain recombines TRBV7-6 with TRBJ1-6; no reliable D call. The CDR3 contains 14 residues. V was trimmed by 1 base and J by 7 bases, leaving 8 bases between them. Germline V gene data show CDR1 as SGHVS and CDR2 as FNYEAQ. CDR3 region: CASSLGSINSPLHF. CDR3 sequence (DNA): TGTGCCAGCAGCTTAGGGAGTATCAATTCACCCCTCCACTTT.

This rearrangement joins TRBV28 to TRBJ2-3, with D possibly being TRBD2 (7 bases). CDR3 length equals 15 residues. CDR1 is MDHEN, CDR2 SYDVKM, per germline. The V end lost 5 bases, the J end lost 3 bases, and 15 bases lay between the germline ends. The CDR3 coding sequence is TGTGCCAGCAGTAAGGGGGGCGGGAGAACAGATACGCAGTATTTT. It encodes CASSKGGGRTDTQYF.

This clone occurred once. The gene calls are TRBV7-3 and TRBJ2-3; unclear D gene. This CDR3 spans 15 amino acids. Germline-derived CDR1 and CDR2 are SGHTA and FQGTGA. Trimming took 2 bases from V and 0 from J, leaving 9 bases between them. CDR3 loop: CASSLDGGSTDTQYF. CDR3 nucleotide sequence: TGTGCCAGCAGCTTAGATGGTGGAAGCACAGATACGCAGTATTTT.

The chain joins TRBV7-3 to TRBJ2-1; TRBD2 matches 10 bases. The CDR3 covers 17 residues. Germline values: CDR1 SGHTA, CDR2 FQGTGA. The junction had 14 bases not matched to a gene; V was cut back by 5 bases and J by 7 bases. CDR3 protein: CASSPTVGLAGENEQFF. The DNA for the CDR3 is TGTGCCAGCAGCCCTACCGTAGGTCTAGCGGGAGAAAATGAGCAGTTCTTC.

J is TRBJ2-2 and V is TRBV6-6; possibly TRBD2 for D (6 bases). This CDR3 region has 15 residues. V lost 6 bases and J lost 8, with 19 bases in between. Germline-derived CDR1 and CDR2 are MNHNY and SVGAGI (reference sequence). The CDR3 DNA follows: TGTGCCAGCAGGGACTCGACTAGTTATCAAGGGGAGCTGTTTTTT. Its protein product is CASRDSTSYQGELFF.

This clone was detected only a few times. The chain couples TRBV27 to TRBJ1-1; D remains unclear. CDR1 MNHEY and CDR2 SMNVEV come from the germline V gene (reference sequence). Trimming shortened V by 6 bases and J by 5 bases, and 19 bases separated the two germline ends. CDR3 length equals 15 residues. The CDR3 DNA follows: TGTGCCAGCAGCCTCCCGCCGTCTTTGAGGACTGAAGCTTTCTTT. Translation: CASSLPPSLRTEAFF.

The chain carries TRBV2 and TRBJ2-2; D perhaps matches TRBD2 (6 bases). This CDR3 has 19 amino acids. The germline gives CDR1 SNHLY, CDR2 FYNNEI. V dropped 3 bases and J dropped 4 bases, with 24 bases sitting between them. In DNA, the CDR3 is TGTGCCAGCAGTGATACGTTTCTGGGCGGGGAGGCGCGCACCGGGGAGCTGTTTTTT. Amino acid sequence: CASSDTFLGGEARTGELFF.

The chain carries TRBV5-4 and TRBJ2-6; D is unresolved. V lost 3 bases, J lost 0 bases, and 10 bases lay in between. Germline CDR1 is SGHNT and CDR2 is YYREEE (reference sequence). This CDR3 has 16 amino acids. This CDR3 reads CASSSGRPSGANVLTF. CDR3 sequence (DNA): TGTGCCAGCAGCTCCGGACGGCCCTCTGGGGCCAACGTCCTGACTTTC.